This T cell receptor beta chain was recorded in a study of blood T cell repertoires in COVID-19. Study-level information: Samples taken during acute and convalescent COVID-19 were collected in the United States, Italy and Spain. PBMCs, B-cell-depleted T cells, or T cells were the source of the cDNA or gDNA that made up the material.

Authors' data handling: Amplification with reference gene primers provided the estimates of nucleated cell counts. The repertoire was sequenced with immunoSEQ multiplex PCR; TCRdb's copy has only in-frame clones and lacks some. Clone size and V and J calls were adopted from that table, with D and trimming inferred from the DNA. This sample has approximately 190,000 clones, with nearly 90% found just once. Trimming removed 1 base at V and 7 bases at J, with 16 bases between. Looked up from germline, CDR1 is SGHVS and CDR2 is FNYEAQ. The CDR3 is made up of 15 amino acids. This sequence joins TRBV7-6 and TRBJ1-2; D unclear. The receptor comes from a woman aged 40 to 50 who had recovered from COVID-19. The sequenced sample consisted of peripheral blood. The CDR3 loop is CASSLDWRGASGYTF. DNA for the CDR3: TGTGCCAGCAGCTTAGATTGGCGGGGTGCTAGTGGCTACACCTTC.